The clone carrying this TCR beta chain has more than one count but fewer than ten. The sample belongs to a study of tumor-infiltrating lymphocytes in primary liver carcinoma. Study information: Subjects presented with primary liver carcinoma managed by surgical resection.

Germline DNA was extracted alongside blood RNA, which was obtained from unsorted whole blood. A constant-region primer served to make TCR beta cDNA from about 500 ng total RNA. Three rounds of nested multiplex PCR with slightly modified ARM-PCR produced TCR beta libraries. The first two PCR rounds used TRBV1-TRBV30 primers with a Cbeta primer, approximately 9 cycles each. TCRdb called the multiplex PCR reads again in MiXCR, with one record for every CDR3 protein. Of approximately 330,000 distinct CDR3 sequences listed, approximately 64% were seen once; the top ten hold roughly 6%. This CDR3 contains 14 residues. V was clipped by 2 bases and J by 8 bases; unmatched bases: 5. The germline V gene encodes CDR1 SGHTA and CDR2 FQGTGA.

This sequence was found in a middle-aged man with primary liver carcinoma and hepatitis B virus infection. The sample was peripheral blood. The chain couples TRBV7-3 to TRBJ2-1; 8 bases fit TRBD2. The DNA of the CDR3 is TGTGCCAGCAGCTTACAGCGGGAGTCGGATGAGCAGTTCTTC. It is translated as CASSLQRESDEQFF.